The 30 T cell receptor beta chains reported below all come from one sample, sequenced in a study of blood T cell repertoires in COVID-19. TCRdb keeps only in-frame clones here, not all; method: immunoSEQ multiplex PCR. The sample lists about 170,000 clones; roughly 80% were seen once. The specimen sequenced was peripheral blood. These receptors all stem from a woman older than 75 with acute or convalescent COVID-19.

DNA for the CDR3: TGTGCCAGCAGCCCGGACAGGGGGCGACGGGAGCAGTACTTC. This encodes CASSPDRGRREQYF. The V gene is TRBV14, the J gene TRBJ2-7; 11 bases match TRBD1. Unmatched junction bases numbered 6, after V lost 4 bases and J lost 7 bases. The CDR3 extends over 14 amino acids. Germline V gene lookup returns CDR1 SGHDN and CDR2 FVKESK.

The rearrangement links TRBV2 to TRBJ2-3; 10 bases match TRBD1. V shed 4 bases and J 6 bases; nucleotides not matched to a gene: 4. In germline, CDR1 is SNHLY, CDR2 FYNNEI. The CDR3 contains 14 residues. The chain's CDR3 is CASSGTGGLDTQYF. The CDR3, as DNA: TGTGCCAGCAGTGGGACAGGGGGGCTTGATACGCAGTATTTT.

This chain uses TRBV18 with TRBJ1-1; perhaps TRBD1 as D (5 bases). V lost 3 bases and J 7 bases, leaving 15 bases between the germline ends. The CDR3 sequence is 14 residues long. In germline, CDR1 is KGHSH, CDR2 LQKENI. CDR3 DNA sequence: TGTGCCAGCTCACCGGCGGGGGAGCGAGGTGAAGCTTTCTTT. Amino acid sequence: CASSPAGERGEAFF. The full variable domain, completed using reference TRBV18 and TRBJ1-1, is NAGVMQNPRHLVRRRGQEARLRCSPMKGHSHVYWYRQLPEEGLKFMVYLQKENIIDESGMPKERFSAEFPKEGPSILRIQQVVRGDSAAYFCASSPAGERGEAFFGQGTRLTVV.

This chain joins TRBV27 and TRBJ1-2; unclear D gene. Between the trimmed V and J ends, which lost 0 bases and 4 bases, there was a span of 9 bases. The CDR3 sequence is 14 residues long. Germline values: CDR1 MNHEY, CDR2 SMNVEV (reference sequence). For the CDR3, the DNA is TGTGCCAGCAGTTTATCGGCGGTCCCCTATGGCTACACCTTC. Translated: CASSLSAVPYGYTF.

The chain carries TRBV4-3 and TRBJ1-2, with 7 bases that match TRBD1. CDR1 is LGHNA and CDR2 is YSLEER in the germline V gene. J was trimmed by 8 bases and V by 1 base; bases with no gene match: 10. The CDR3 length is 15 residues. CDR3 DNA: TGCGCCAGCAGCCAAGGGGGCGACAGGGTTTGGGGCTACACCTTC. It encodes CASSQGGDRVWGYTF.

In this sample, this clone turned up once. The chain combines TRBV28 with TRBJ1-2; D uncertain. The germline V gene encodes CDR1 MDHEN and CDR2 SYDVKM. The germline V and J ends were trimmed by 3 bases and 8 bases, with 7 bases remaining between them. The CDR3 covers 11 residues. As DNA, the CDR3 is TGTGCCAGCAGTTTCCCCAGGGGCTACACCTTC. Its protein is CASSFPRGYTF.

The chain recombines TRBV5-6 with TRBJ1-1; TRBD1 matches at 7 bases. This CDR3 is 15 amino acids long. Germline V gives CDR1 SGHDT, CDR2 YYEEEE. With V trimmed by 4 bases and J by 3 bases, 9 bases remained unmatched. The CDR3 here is CASSLEGRGYTEAFF. In DNA form, the CDR3 reads TGTGCCAGCAGCCTGGAGGGCAGGGGGTACACTGAAGCTTTCTTT.

The chain carries TRBV10-3 and TRBJ1-1; 12 bases agree with TRBD1. This CDR3 region has 16 residues. The V segment lost 4 bases and the J segment 1 base; nucleotides outside the gene matches: 4. Germline V gene lookup returns CDR1 ENHRY and CDR2 SYGVKD. DNA for the CDR3: TGTGCCATCAGTGGGGGGACAGGGGGCCCGAACACTGAAGCTTTCTTT. It encodes CAISGGTGGPNTEAFF.

V and J are TRBV7-2 and TRBJ1-5; TRBD1 aligns across 8 bases. The CDR3 covers 14 residues. Germline loops: CDR1 SGHTA, CDR2 FQGNSA. The V segment lost 2 bases and the J segment 4 bases; nucleotides outside the gene matches: 1. CDR3 nucleotides: TGTGCCAGCAGCTTAAACAGGGGGAATCAGCCCCAGCATTTT. Translated: CASSLNRGNQPQHF.

This clone was picked up a small number of times. The V call is TRBV4-2, the J call TRBJ2-2; TRBD2 agrees at 7 bases. The V gene's germline CDR1 is LGHNA and CDR2 YNFKEQ. CDR3 length: 14 residues. V lost 1 base, J lost 6 bases, and 2 bases stayed unmatched. CDR3 amino acids: CASSQGGGPGELFF. CDR3 nucleotides: TGTGCCAGCAGCCAAGGGGGGGGTCCCGGGGAGCTGTTTTTT.

The CDR3 coding sequence is TGTGCCAGCAGCCACGGTCAGCCCCAGCATTTT. Translated, it gives CASSHGQPQHF. The genes are TRBV6-2 or TRBV6-3 and TRBJ1-5; D ambiguous. The CDR3 covers 11 residues. Trimming shortened V by 6 bases and J by 6 bases, and 6 bases separated the two germline ends. Per the germline V gene, CDR1 is MNHEY and CDR2 is SVGEGT.

The J gene is TRBJ2-7, the V gene TRBV5-8; possibly TRBD1 for D (6 bases). CDR1 and CDR2 from the germline V gene are SGHTS and YDEGEE. V was trimmed by 3 bases and J by 2 bases, leaving 18 bases between them. There are 16 residues in the CDR3. CDR3 loop: CASSSRTATRPYEQYF. The CDR3, as DNA: TGTGCCAGCAGCTCAAGGACAGCCACCAGACCCTACGAGCAGTACTTC.

The chain has TRBV12-3 or TRBV12-4 and TRBJ2-5; D call uncertain. CDR3 length equals 12 residues. V gave up 3 bases and J gave up 3 bases, with 5 bases separating them. This chain's CDR3 is CASSFREETQYF. The CDR3 region has the DNA TGTGCCAGCAGTTTTCGGGAAGAGACCCAGTACTTC.

This clone was counted a few times. The chain employs TRBV7-2 and TRBJ1-4; 10 bases align to TRBD1. The CDR3 has 18 amino acids. The V segment lost 3 bases and the J segment 1 base; nucleotides outside the gene matches: 8. Germline V gene sequence: CDR1 SGHTA, CDR2 FQGNSA. CDR3 DNA: TGTGCCAGCAGCTTCCCTTACGGGACAGGGGAAACTAATGAAAAACTGTTTTTT. It yields the protein CASSFPYGTGETNEKLFF.

The V call is TRBV4-3, the J call TRBJ2-7, with D possibly matching TRBD2 (6 bases). The V and J ends lost 0 bases and 0 bases respectively, with 9 bases between them. The CDR3 is made up of 15 amino acids. CDR1 and CDR2 (germline): LGHNA, YSLEER. Written as DNA, the CDR3 is TGCGCCAGCAGCCAAGAGGGGGGAAGCTCCTACGAGCAGTACTTC. Residues: CASSQEGGSSYEQYF.

The chain carries TRBV5-1 and TRBJ2-6, with 12 bases fitting TRBD2. Germline values: CDR1 SGHRS, CDR2 YFSETQ. The V and J ends lost 3 bases and 0 bases, in that order; junction bases with no gene match: 4. The length of the CDR3 is 18 residues. Here the CDR3 reads CASSWTSGTSSGANVLTF. CDR3 in DNA: TGCGCCAGCAGCTGGACTAGCGGGACGAGCTCTGGGGCCAACGTCCTGACTTTC.

This clone was observed a handful of times. V gene TRBV5-6 combines with J gene TRBJ2-1; the match to TRBD1 covers 9 bases. The CDR3 sequence is 13 residues long. The V and J ends lost 4 bases and 4 bases, in that order; junction bases with no gene match: 0. Germline loops: CDR1 SGHDT, CDR2 YYEEEE. The CDR3 region has the DNA TGTGCCAGCAGCGGACAGGGGTACAATGAGCAGTTCTTC. Protein product: CASSGQGYNEQFF. The full variable domain, its missing parts supplied by reference TRBV5-6 and TRBJ2-1, is DAGVTQSPTHLIKTRGQQVTLRCSPKSGHDTVSWYQQALGQGPQFIFQYYEEEERQRGNFPDRFSGHQFPNYSSELNVNALLLGDSALYLCASSGQGYNEQFFGPGTRLTVL.

This chain uses TRBV18 with TRBJ2-7, with TRBD1 matching over 8 bases. Germline lookup yields CDR1 KGHSH and CDR2 LQKENI. CDR3 length: 16 amino acids. Unmatched junction bases numbered 15, after V lost 6 bases and J lost 5 bases. Written as DNA, the CDR3 is TGTGCCAGCTCGCCGCCACTTCAGGGGGCTGGAAACGAGCAGTACTTC. It encodes CASSPPLQGAGNEQYF.

This clone was counted a few times. This chain uses TRBV19 with TRBJ2-4; D not resolved. The CDR3 extends over 16 amino acids. Germline V lookup: CDR1 LNHDA, CDR2 SQIVND (reference sequence). Trimming took 5 bases from V and 4 from J, leaving 18 bases between them. In DNA, the CDR3 is TGTGCCAGTAGTGGGTCGCCTACTGGCGGTAAAAACATTCAGTACTTC. This translates into CASSGSPTGGKNIQYF.

In nucleotides, the CDR3 is TGTGCCAGCGCGCTCGGGACAGCCCTGGAGCAGTACTTC. As protein: CASALGTALEQYF. The genes are TRBV6-5 and TRBJ2-7; 7 bases are shared with TRBD1. Germline-derived CDR1 and CDR2 are MNHEY and SVGAGI. The trim removed 8 bases at V and 7 bases at J, leaving 11 bases unmatched. This CDR3 comprises 13 residues.

The genes are TRBV6-6 and TRBJ1-1; D call uncertain. The CDR3 runs to 11 residues. The V end lost 6 bases, the J end lost 7 bases, and 9 bases lay between the germline ends. Germline V gives CDR1 MNHNY, CDR2 SVGAGI (reference sequence). The CDR3 region is CASSPILEAFF. CDR3 bases: TGTGCCAGCAGCCCAATACTTGAAGCTTTCTTT.

The V gene is TRBV15, the J gene TRBJ1-1; 8 bases agree with TRBD1. CDR3 size: 15 residues. After removal of 3 bases from V and 6 bases from J, the junction contained 9 bases not matched to a gene. Germline V gene lookup returns CDR1 LNHNV and CDR2 YYDKDF (reference sequence). This CDR3 reads CATSREQGGRAEAFF. CDR3 nucleotide sequence: TGTGCCACCAGCAGGGAACAGGGGGGGAGAGCTGAAGCTTTCTTT.

This chain links TRBV19 with TRBJ2-4; D is perhaps TRBD2 (7 bases). This CDR3 region has 15 residues. The ends were cut back, 1 base at V and 6 bases at J, with 13 bases in the middle. Germline V gene lookup returns CDR1 LNHDA and CDR2 SQIVND (reference sequence). In DNA form, the CDR3 reads TGTGCCAGTAGTATAGGGCCGGGGGGCCTAAACATTCAGTACTTC. Translation: CASSIGPGGLNIQYF.

The sample holds a few counts of this clone. The rearrangement joins TRBV28 to TRBJ2-7; a weak D match, TRBD1 (6 bases). From germline, CDR1 is MDHEN and CDR2 SYDVKM. Trimming pared 10 bases from V and 2 bases from J, leaving 18 bases between. The CDR3 covers 14 residues. This CDR3 reads CATGEQGPTYEQYF. Here the CDR3 DNA reads TGTGCCACCGGAGAACAGGGTCCCACCTACGAGCAGTACTTC.

The J gene is TRBJ1-2, the V gene TRBV4-1, with a possible D match to TRBD1 (6 bases). This CDR3 contains 15 residues. Germline lookup yields CDR1 MGHRA and CDR2 YSYEKL. V lost 1 base to trimming and J lost 4 bases, with 13 bases between them. The CDR3 reads CASSQVGHPIYGYTF. The DNA for the CDR3 is TGCGCCAGCAGCCAAGTGGGACATCCGATCTATGGCTACACCTTC.

This clone was seen only once. V gene TRBV6-2 or TRBV6-3 combines with J gene TRBJ2-3, with 10 bases matching TRBD1. CDR3 length: 15 residues. Germline V gives CDR1 MNHEY, CDR2 SVGEGT. Trimming took 5 bases from V and 3 from J; bases not matched to a gene: 5. The CDR3: CASSRDRGGTDTQYF. CDR3 nucleotides: TGTGCCAGCAGTAGGGACAGGGGTGGAACAGATACGCAGTATTTT.

This clone was observed once. The chain recombines TRBV28 with TRBJ1-5, with TRBD1 as a possible D gene (6 bases). V lost 4 bases and J lost 2, with 18 bases in between. This CDR3 contains 17 residues. Germline loops: CDR1 MDHEN, CDR2 SYDVKM. The CDR3 nucleotides read TGTGCCAGCAGTTCTACAGGGCCCCGATATGGCAATCAGCCCCAGCATTTT. Translation: CASSSTGPRYGNQPQHF. The full variable domain, with the rest looked up from reference TRBV28 and TRBJ1-5, is DVKVTQSSRYLVKRTGEKVFLECVQDMDHENMFWYRQDPGLGLRLIYFSYDVKMKEKGDIPEGYSVSREKKERFSLILESASTNQTSMYLCASSSTGPRYGNQPQHFGDGTRLSIL.

The V and J genes are TRBV5-6 and TRBJ2-1, with 8 bases aligning to TRBD1. V dropped 0 bases and J dropped 8; count of bases not matched to a gene: 16. Germline V gene lookup returns CDR1 SGHDT and CDR2 YYEEEE. CDR3 length equals 18 residues. The chain's CDR3 is CASSLEFGRTGRFYEQFF. CDR3 nucleotide sequence: TGTGCCAGCAGCTTGGAATTTGGCCGGACAGGGAGGTTCTATGAGCAGTTCTTC. Full variable domain (remainder filled in from reference TRBV5-6 and TRBJ2-1): DAGVTQSPTHLIKTRGQQVTLRCSPKSGHDTVSWYQQALGQGPQFIFQYYEEEERQRGNFPDRFSGHQFPNYSSELNVNALLLGDSALYLCASSLEFGRTGRFYEQFFGPGTRLTVL.

This clone was observed a few times. This chain uses TRBV18 with TRBJ1-2; no firm D call. Germline CDR1 reads KGHSH; CDR2 reads LQKENI. The V end was cut by 3 bases, the J end by 2 bases, with 13 bases between. This CDR3 comprises 15 residues. The CDR3 coding sequence is TGTGCCAGCTCACCCGGGAGTAATCCCAACTATGGCTACACCTTC. Residues: CASSPGSNPNYGYTF.

This clone was detected a few times. This rearrangement joins TRBV19 to TRBJ2-3; 8 nucleotides match TRBD1. CDR1 LNHDA and CDR2 SQIVND come from the germline V gene (reference sequence). This CDR3 spans 16 amino acids. J gave up 1 base and V 1 base, and 4 bases lay outside the gene matches. For the CDR3, the DNA is TGTGCCAGTAGTATAGGGTTGACAGGGGGCACAGATACGCAGTATTTT. It specifies CASSIGLTGGTDTQYF.